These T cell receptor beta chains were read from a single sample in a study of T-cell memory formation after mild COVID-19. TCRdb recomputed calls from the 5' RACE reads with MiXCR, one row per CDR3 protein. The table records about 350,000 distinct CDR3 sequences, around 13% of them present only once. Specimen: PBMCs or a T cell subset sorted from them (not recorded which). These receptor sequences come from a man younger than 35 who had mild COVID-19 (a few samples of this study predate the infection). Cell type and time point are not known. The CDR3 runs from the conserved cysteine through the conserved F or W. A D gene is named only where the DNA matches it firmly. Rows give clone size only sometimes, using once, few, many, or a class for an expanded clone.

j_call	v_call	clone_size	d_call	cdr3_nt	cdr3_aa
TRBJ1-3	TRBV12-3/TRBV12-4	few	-	TGTGCCAGCAGTTTTGAGGGGAGCTCTGGAAACACCATATATTTT	CASSFEGSSGNTIYF
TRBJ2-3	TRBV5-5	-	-	TGTGCCAGCAGTTATACTAGGAGCACAGATACGCAGTATTTT	CASSYTRSTDTQYF
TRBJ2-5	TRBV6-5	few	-	TGTGCCAGCAGTTACTCTTGGGCCCGAGGGGAGACCCAGTACTTC	CASSYSWARGETQYF
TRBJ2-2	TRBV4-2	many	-	TGTGCCAGCAGCCCACGCGAAGGAGTGAACACCGGGGAGCTGTTTTTT	CASSPREGVNTGELFF
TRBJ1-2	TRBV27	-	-	TGTGCCAGCAGTTTCGGGGACCGCCACCCCTATGGCTACACCTTC	CASSFGDRHPYGYTF
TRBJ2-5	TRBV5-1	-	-	TGCGCCAGCAGCCCCTTAACTAGCACGGGCCAGACCCAGTACTTC	CASSPLTSTGQTQYF
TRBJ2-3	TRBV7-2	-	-	TGTGCCAGCAGCTCCCGAGGTTGGGATACGCAGTATTTT	CASSSRGWDTQYF
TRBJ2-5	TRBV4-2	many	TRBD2	TGTGCCAGCAGCCTCAACAACAATAACGGGGGAGGGGAGACCCAGTACTTC	CASSLNNNNGGGETQYF
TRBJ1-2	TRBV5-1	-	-	TGCGCCAGCAGCTTGGAGTCAGGAAACTATGGCTACACCTTC	CASSLESGNYGYTF
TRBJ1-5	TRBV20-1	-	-	TGCAGTGCTCCTTACGGGCCCCAGCATTTT	CSAPYGPQHF